This T cell receptor beta chain is from a study of shared clonotypes between healthy human individuals. Findings of the study overall: Among non-shared clonotypes, generation probabilities were lower than among those shared by all four donors. Expectations were that clonotype sharing among donors would be affected by sequencing depth.

Sequencing was performed with immunoSEQ multiplex PCR; in TCRdb, only in-frame clones are kept and a portion is missing. The sample contains millions of clones, just under 95% of which appear only once. On this clone: Its specificity is unknown. Other DNA sequences in this sample translate to the same CDR3.

Terminally differentiated effector memory CD45RA+ cells were excluded from the naive CD8 cells, which were CD45RO-negative and positively selected for CCR7. Trimming shortened V by 3 bases and J by 5 bases, and 7 bases separated the two germline ends. The germline V gene has CDR1 MDHEN and CDR2 SYDVKM. The CDR3 sequence is 13 residues long. The TCR comes from a man aged 18 to 29 in good health. The specimen was naive CD8+ T cells sorted from blood. The genes are TRBV28 and TRBJ2-2, with TRBD2 as a possible D gene (5 bases). CDR3 region: CASSFRGTGELFF. In DNA, the CDR3 is TGTGCCAGCAGTTTCCGGGGAACCGGGGAGCTGTTTTTT. Combining the CDR3 with reference TRBV28 and TRBJ2-2 gives the whole variable domain DVKVTQSSRYLVKRTGEKVFLECVQDMDHENMFWYRQDPGLGLRLIYFSYDVKMKEKGDIPEGYSVSREKKERFSLILESASTNQTSMYLCASSFRGTGELFFGEGSRLTVL.